This T cell receptor (beta chain) stems from a study of molecular identifiers for immune sequencing clone quantification. Study-wide findings and caveats: Effector cells had over 99% of their molecules in clones above 20 RNA copies, while naive cells had under 1%.

Listed TCR primers, together with previously described methods, were used for the bulk TCR libraries. TCRdb used MiXCR to reprocess the PCR reads, holding one entry per CDR3 protein. The profile covers approximately 500,000 distinct CDR3 sequences, with about 25% appearing a single time and under 0.8% taken by the ten largest. A few counts support this clonotype. Its target is not known. This CDR3 is 18 amino acids long. Losses at the gene ends were 1 base for V and 0 bases for J; bases not matched to a gene: 5. CDR1 and CDR2 (germline): SGHDN, FVKESK. Naive CD8 library inputs spanned roughly 18,000 to 1,100,000 sorted cells and 10%, 30% or 50% RNA. Naive CD8 T cells underwent sorting with the CD8+CD4-CCR7+CD45RA+ definition.

Sequenced sample: naive CD8+ T cells from blood, with Jurkat cell RNA spiked in. Subset given: FACS-sorted CD8+CD4-CCR7+CD45RA+ naive T cells. The receptor was derived from a human donor in good health. Some libraries in this study had Jurkat cell RNA spiked in. The chain has TRBV14 and TRBJ2-1; 11 positions agree with TRBD2. As DNA, the CDR3 is TGTGCCAGCAGCCAAGGACTAGCGGGATTAGTCTCCTACAATGAGCAGTTCTTC. It specifies CASSQGLAGLVSYNEQFF.